This T cell receptor beta chain was identified in a study of T cell repertoires in cytomegalovirus infection. This CDR3 has 20 residues. Unmatched junction bases numbered 16, after V lost 0 bases and J lost 1 base. This clonotype was detected only a few times. A single record per CDR3 protein comes from TCRdb applying MiXCR to the reads. The data show nearly 650,000 distinct CDR3 sequences, 20% to 25% seen once. The rearrangement links TRBV12-3 or TRBV12-4 to TRBJ2-7, with TRBD2 matching over 9 bases. This sequence was found in a human donor in good health (CMV status not recorded). Some clones in this sample may be carry-over from other donors' samples. The sequencing sample was made of CD8+ T cells from PBMCs. The CDR3 DNA sequence: TGTGCCAGCAGTTTAGCTCCGCTCCGGGTAGCGGGGGCCTCATCCTACGAGCAGTACTTC. Its protein product is CASSLAPLRVAGASSYEQYF.